Below, one T cell receptor (beta chain) is given with its context. This sample was taken from a study of blood T cell repertoires in COVID-19. The CDR3 has 13 amino acids. Germline values: CDR1 SGDLS, CDR2 YYNGEE. With 0 bases removed from V and 4 bases from J, the gap between germline ends came to 7 bases. TCRdb's table, derived via immunoSEQ multiplex PCR, lists solely in-frame clones and lacks some. The repertoire consists of a few hundred thousand clones, with 84% occurring once and the leading ten covering 2% to 2.5%. The genes are TRBV9 and TRBJ1-1; D not resolved. This TCR derives from a woman aged 60 to 75 with acute or convalescent COVID-19. Sequencing used peripheral blood. The CDR3: CASSVGQSTEAFF. Written as DNA, the CDR3 is TGTGCCAGCAGCGTAGGACAATCCACTGAAGCTTTCTTT.